This T cell receptor beta chain was captured by sequencing in a study of breast tumors, draining lymph nodes, adjacent tissues. Trimming left V 4 bases short and J 4 bases short, with 5 bases between. The CDR3 extends over 11 amino acids. The germline CDR1 and CDR2 sequences are MNHNS and SASEGT. The sample holds many counts of this clonotype. Its antigen is undetermined. TCRdb re-derived calls from the multiplex PCR reads in MiXCR, one entry per CDR3 protein. The repertoire consists of around 300,000 distinct CDR3 sequences, with more than 30% occurring once and the leading ten covering 0.85% to 1.3%. Study-level findings and limits: That most tumor T cells come from lymph nodes remained unproven. Tumor TCR diversity was below lymph nodes but above nontumor tissue. Luminal-like breast cancer showed significantly higher tumor–nontumor repertoire similarity than basal-like.

The lymph nodes were axillary draining lymph nodes from breast cancer patients. The sequencing input was axillary lymph node tissue. The sequence derives from a female donor with breast cancer. Some clones in this sample may be carry-over from other donors' samples. The chain is built from TRBV6-1 and TRBJ2-7; D call uncertain. The CDR3 reads CASSAQYEQYF. CDR3 coding DNA: TGTGCCAGCAGTGCCCAGTACGAGCAGTACTTC.